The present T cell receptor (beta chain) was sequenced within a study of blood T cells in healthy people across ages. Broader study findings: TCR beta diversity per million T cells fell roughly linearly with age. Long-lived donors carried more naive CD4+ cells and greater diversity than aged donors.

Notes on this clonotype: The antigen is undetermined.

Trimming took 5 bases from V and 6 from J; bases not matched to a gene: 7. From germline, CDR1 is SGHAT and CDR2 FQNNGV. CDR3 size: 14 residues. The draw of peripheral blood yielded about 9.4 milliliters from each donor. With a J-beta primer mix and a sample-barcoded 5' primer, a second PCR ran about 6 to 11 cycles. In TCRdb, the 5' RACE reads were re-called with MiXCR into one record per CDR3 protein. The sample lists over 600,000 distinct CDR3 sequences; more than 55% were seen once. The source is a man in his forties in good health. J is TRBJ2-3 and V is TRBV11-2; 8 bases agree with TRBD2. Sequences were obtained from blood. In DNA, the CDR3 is TGTGCCAGCAGCCGGACTAGCCCGGAGGATACGCAGTATTTT. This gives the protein CASSRTSPEDTQYF.